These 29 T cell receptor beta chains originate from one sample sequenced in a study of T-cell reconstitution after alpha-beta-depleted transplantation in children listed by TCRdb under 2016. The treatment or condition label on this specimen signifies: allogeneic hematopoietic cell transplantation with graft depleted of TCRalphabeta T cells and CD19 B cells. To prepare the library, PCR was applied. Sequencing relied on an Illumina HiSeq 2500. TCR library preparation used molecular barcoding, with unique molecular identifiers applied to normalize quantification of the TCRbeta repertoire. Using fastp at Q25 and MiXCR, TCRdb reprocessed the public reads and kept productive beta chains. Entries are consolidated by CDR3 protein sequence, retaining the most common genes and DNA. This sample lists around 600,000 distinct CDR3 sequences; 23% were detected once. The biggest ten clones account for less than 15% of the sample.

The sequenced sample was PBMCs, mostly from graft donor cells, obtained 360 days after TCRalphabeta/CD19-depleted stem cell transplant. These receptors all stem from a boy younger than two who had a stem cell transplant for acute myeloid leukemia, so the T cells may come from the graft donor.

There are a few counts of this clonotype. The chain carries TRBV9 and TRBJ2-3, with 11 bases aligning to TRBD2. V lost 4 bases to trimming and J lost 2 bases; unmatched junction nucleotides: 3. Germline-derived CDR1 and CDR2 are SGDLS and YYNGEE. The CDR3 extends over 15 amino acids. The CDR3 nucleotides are TGTGCCAGCAGCATGACTAGCGGGGACACAGATACGCAGTATTTT. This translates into CASSMTSGDTDTQYF.

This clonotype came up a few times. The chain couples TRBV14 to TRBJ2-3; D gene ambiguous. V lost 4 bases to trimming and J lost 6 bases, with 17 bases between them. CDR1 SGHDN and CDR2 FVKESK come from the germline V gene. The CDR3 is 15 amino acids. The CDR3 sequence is CASSPRGFEGDTQYF. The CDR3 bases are TGTGCCAGCAGCCCCCGTGGGTTTGAAGGCGATACGCAGTATTTT.

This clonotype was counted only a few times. As DNA, the CDR3 is TGCAGTGCTAGTCCCCGGGCCTATGGCTACACCTTC. Its protein is CSASPRAYGYTF. V gene TRBV20-1 combines with J gene TRBJ1-2; D remains unclear. V gave up 3 bases and J gave up 4 bases, with 9 bases separating them. CDR3 length: 12 amino acids. In germline, CDR1 is DFQATT, CDR2 SNEGSKA (reference sequence).

The CDR3 sequence: CASSAFRLAESNEQFF. The CDR3 DNA reads TGCGCCAGCAGCGCCTTTCGACTAGCGGAGTCCAATGAGCAGTTCTTC. The chain joins TRBV4-1 to TRBJ2-1; TRBD2 matches at 9 bases. The V and J ends lost 5 bases and 6 bases, in that order; junction bases with no gene match: 11. The CDR3 contains 16 residues. Germline lookup yields CDR1 MGHRA and CDR2 YSYEKL.

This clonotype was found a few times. CDR3 nucleotides: TGTGCCACCAGCAGAACCCATGGACTAGCGCAAGAGACCCAGTACTTC. Its protein product is CATSRTHGLAQETQYF. The chain recombines TRBV15 with TRBJ2-5; 9 nucleotides match TRBD2. The CDR3 is 16 amino acids. Germline assignment: CDR1 LNHNV and CDR2 YYDKDF (reference sequence). Trimming cost V 2 bases and J 2 bases; bases outside gene matches: 6.

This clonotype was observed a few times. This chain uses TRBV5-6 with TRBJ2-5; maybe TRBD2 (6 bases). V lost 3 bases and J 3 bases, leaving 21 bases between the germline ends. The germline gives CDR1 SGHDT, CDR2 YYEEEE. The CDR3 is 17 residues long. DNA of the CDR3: TGTGCCAGCAGCTCAACGCGGCCGGGACTCTTCGAAGAGACCCAGTACTTC. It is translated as CASSSTRPGLFEETQYF.

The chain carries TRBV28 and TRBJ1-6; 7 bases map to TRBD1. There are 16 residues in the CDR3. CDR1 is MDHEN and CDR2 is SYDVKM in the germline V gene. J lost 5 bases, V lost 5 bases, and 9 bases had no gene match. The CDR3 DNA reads TGTGCCAGCAGTCCCTCAGGGGGAGTAGATAATTCACCCCTCCACTTT. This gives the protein CASSPSGGVDNSPLHF.

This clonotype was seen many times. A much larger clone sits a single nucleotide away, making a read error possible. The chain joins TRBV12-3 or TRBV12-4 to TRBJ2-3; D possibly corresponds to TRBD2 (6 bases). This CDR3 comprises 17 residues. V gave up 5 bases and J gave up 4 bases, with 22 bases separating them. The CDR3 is CASSPFYGTAAPDTQYF. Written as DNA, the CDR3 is TGTGCCAGCAGTCCCTTCTACGGGACTGCCGCGCCAGATACGCAGTATTTT.

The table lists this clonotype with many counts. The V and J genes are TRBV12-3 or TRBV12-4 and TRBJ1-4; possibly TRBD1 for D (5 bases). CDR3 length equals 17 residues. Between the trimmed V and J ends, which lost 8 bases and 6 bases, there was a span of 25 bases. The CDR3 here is CASRSWRKGQGDEKLFF. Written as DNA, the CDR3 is TGTGCCAGCCGTTCCTGGCGCAAGGGGCAAGGGGATGAAAAACTGTTTTTT.

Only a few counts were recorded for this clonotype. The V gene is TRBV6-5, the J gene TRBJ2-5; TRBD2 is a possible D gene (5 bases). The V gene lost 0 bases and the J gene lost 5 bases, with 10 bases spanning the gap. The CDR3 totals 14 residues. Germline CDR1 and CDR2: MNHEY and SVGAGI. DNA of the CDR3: TGTGCCAGCAGTTACTCGGTAGCGAGGGAGACCCAGTACTTC. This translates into CASSYSVARETQYF.

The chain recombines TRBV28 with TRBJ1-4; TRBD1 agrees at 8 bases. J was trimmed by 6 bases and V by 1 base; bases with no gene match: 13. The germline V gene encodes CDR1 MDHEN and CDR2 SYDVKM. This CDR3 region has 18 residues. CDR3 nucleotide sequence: TGTGCCAGCAGTTTATTGGGGACAGGTTCTTTCGGGGATGAAAAACTGTTTTTT. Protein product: CASSLLGTGSFGDEKLFF.

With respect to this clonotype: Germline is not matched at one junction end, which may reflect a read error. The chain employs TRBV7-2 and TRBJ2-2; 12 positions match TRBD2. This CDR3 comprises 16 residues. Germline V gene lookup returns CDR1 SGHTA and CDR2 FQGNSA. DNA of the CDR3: TGTGCCAGCAGCCTAGCGGGGGGGCCGCTCACCGGGGAGCTGTTTTTT. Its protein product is CASSLAGGPLTGELFF.

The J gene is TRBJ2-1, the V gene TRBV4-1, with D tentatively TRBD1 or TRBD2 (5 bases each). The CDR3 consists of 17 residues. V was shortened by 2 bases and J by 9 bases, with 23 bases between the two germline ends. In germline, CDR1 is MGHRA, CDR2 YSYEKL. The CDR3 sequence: CASSQSWDARGLSEQFF. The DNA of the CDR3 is TGCGCCAGCAGCCAATCGTGGGACGCGCGAGGGTTGAGTGAGCAGTTCTTC.

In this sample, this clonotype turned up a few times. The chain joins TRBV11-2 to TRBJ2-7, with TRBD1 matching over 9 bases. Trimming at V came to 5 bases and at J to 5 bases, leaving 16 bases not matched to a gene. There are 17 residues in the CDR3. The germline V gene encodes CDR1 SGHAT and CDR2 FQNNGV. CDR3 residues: CASSRPGGQGRGNEQYF. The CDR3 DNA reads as TGTGCCAGCAGCCGCCCAGGAGGACAGGGGAGAGGAAACGAGCAGTACTTC.

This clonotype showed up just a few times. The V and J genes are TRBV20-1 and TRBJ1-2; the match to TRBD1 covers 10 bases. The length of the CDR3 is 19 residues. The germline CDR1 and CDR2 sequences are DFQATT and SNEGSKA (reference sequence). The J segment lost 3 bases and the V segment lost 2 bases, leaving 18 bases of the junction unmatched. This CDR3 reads CSARQPPGQGYSADYGYTF. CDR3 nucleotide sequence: TGCAGTGCTAGACAACCCCCGGGACAGGGGTATTCTGCGGACTATGGCTACACCTTC.

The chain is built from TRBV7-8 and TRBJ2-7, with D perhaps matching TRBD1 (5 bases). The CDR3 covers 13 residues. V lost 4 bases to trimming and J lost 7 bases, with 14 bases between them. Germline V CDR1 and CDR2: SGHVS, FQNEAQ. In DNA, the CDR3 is TGTGCCAGCAGCTCCTCAGGGTATGGGGAGCAGTACGTC. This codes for CASSSSGYGEQYV.

The CDR3 region is CSARKPGGDYGYTF. The CDR3, as DNA: TGCAGTGCTAGAAAGCCAGGGGGAGATTATGGCTACACCTTC. This chain joins TRBV20-1 and TRBJ1-2; 7 nucleotides match TRBD1. Germline CDR1 and CDR2: DFQATT and SNEGSKA (reference sequence). The CDR3 is 14 residues long. The V and J ends lost 2 bases and 5 bases, in that order; junction bases with no gene match: 8.

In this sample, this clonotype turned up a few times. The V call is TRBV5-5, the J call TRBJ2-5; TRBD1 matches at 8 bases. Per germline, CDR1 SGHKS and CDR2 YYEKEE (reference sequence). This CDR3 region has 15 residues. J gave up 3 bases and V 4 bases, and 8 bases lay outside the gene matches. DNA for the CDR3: TGTGCCAGCAGCCGTGACAGGGGTGTCGAAGAGACCCAGTACTTC. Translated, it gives CASSRDRGVEETQYF.

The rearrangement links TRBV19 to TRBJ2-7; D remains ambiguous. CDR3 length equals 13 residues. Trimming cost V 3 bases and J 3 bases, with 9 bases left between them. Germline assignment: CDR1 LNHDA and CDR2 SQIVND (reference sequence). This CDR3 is CASSIPMGYEQYF. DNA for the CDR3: TGTGCCAGTAGTATCCCCATGGGCTACGAGCAGTACTTC.

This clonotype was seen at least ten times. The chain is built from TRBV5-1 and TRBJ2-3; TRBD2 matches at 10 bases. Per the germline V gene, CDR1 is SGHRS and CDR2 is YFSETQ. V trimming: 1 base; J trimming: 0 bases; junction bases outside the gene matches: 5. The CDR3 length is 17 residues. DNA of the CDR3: TGCGCCAGCAGCTTGCGGCTAGCGGGGGCTAGCACAGATACGCAGTATTTT. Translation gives CASSLRLAGASTDTQYF.

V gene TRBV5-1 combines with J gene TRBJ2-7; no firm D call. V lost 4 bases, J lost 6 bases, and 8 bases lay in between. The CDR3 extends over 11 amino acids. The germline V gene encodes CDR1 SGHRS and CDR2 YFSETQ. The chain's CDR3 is CASSGPFEQYF. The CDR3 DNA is TGCGCCAGCAGCGGACCTTTCGAGCAGTACTTC. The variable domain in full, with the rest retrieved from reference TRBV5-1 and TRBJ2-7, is KAGVTQTPRYLIKTRGQQVTLSCSPISGHRSVSWYQQTPGQGLQFLFEYFSETQRNKGNFPGRFSGRQFSNSRSEMNVSTLELGDSALYLCASSGPFEQYFGPGTRLTVT.

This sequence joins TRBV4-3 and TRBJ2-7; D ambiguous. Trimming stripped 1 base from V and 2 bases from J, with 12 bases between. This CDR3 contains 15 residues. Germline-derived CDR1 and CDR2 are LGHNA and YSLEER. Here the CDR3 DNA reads TGCGCCAGCAGCCAAGGGCGGTTTACAACCTACGAGCAGTACTTC. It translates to CASSQGRFTTYEQYF.

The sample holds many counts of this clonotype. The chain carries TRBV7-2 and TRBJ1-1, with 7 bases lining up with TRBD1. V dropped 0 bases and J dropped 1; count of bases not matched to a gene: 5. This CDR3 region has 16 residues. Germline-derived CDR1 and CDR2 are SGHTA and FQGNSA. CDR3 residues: CASSLAPTGRNTEAFF. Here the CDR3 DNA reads TGTGCCAGCAGCTTAGCCCCGACAGGGAGGAACACTGAAGCTTTCTTT.

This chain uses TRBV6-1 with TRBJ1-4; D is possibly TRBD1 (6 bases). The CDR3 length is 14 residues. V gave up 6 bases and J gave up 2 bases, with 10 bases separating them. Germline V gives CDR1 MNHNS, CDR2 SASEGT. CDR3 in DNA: TGTGCCAGCAGCAGGGGTACGACTAATGAAAAACTGTTTTTT. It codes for CASSRGTTNEKLFF.

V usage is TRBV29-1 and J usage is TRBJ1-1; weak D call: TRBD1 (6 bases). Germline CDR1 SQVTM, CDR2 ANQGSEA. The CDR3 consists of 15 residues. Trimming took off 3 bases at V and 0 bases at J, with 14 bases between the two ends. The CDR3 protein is CSVDPRQDLNTEAFF. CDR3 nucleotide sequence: TGCAGCGTTGATCCAAGACAGGACCTGAACACTGAAGCTTTCTTT. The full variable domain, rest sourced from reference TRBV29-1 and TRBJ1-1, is SAVISQKPSRDICQRGTSLTIQCQVDSQVTMMFWYRQQPGQSLTLIATANQGSEATYESGFVIDKFPISRPNLTFSTLTVSNMSPEDSSIYLCSVDPRQDLNTEAFFGQGTRLTVV.

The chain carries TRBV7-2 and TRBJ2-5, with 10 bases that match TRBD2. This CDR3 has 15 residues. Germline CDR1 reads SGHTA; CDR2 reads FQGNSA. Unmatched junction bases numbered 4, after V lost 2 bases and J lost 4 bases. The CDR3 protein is CASSLKRGGRETQYF. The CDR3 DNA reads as TGTGCCAGCAGCTTAAAGCGGGGGGGCCGAGAGACCCAGTACTTC.

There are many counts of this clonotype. In nucleotides, the CDR3 is TGTGCCAGCAGTTTATCTTTCTACGAGCAGTACTTC. It specifies CASSLSFYEQYF. The V call is TRBV12-3 or TRBV12-4, the J call TRBJ2-7; D remains ambiguous. The CDR3 covers 12 residues. V dropped 2 bases and J dropped 3 bases, with 5 bases sitting between them.

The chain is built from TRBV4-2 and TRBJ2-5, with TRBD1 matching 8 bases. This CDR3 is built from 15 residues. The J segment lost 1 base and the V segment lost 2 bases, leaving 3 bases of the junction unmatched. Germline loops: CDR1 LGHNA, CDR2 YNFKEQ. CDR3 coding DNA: TGTGCCAGCAGCCAAACCGGGACAGGCCAAGAGACCCAGTACTTC. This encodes CASSQTGTGQETQYF.

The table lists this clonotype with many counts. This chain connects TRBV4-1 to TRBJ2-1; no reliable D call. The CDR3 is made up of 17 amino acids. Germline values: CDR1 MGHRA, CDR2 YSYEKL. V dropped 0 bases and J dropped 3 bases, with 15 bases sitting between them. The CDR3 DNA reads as TGCGCCAGCAGCCAAGACACTTCTCGGGCCCTCTACAATGAGCAGTTCTTC. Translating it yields CASSQDTSRALYNEQFF.